A single sample is the source of the 22 T cell receptor beta chains below, sequenced in a study of blood T cell repertoires in COVID-19. Only in-frame clones appear in the TCRdb table, and some are missing; sequencing was by immunoSEQ multiplex PCR. Altogether about 100,000 clones are present, almost 90% being singletons, with the ten largest covering approximately 5.3%. Sequenced input: peripheral blood. The receptors come from a human donor in a cohort sampled during active COVID-19.

This chain links TRBV10-3 with TRBJ2-2; perhaps TRBD1 as D (10 bases). The germline CDR1 and CDR2 sequences are ENHRY and SYGVKD. This CDR3 spans 14 amino acids. With 9 bases removed from V and 8 bases from J, the gap between germline ends came to 19 bases. The CDR3 loop reads CAILAGQGKGELFF. The CDR3 coding sequence is TGTGCCATTCTAGCGGGACAGGGGAAAGGGGAGCTGTTTTTT.

For the CDR3, the DNA is TGTGCCAGCAGTGAACTAGCGGGAGCACAAGAGACCCAGTACTTC. This gives the protein CASSELAGAQETQYF. The rearrangement uses TRBV6-1 and TRBJ2-5; 10 bases line up with TRBD2. Germline trimming cut 2 bases from V and 2 bases from J; bases unmatched to any gene: 2. The CDR3 consists of 15 residues. Germline lookup yields CDR1 MNHNS and CDR2 SASEGT.

V gene TRBV9 combines with J gene TRBJ2-1; 16 nucleotides line up with TRBD2. This CDR3 is 18 amino acids long. V gave up 3 bases and J gave up 9 bases; unmatched junction bases: 12. CDR1 and CDR2 from the germline V gene are SGDLS and YYNGEE. CDR3 coding DNA: TGTGCCAGCAGCGAAGGGACTAGCGGGAGGGCCCTGGGTGCTGAGCAGTTCTTC. Translation gives CASSEGTSGRALGAEQFF.

The chain is built from TRBV19 and TRBJ1-3, with D perhaps TRBD1 (5 bases). Deletions cut 7 bases from V and 0 bases from J, with 10 bases between. The V gene's germline CDR1 is LNHDA and CDR2 SQIVND (reference sequence). The CDR3 runs to 14 residues. The CDR3 nucleotides are TGTGCCAGTACTCGGGGGGTCTCTGGAAACACCATATATTTT. This translates into CASTRGVSGNTIYF.

This rearrangement joins TRBV5-1 to TRBJ2-5; 10 nucleotides line up with TRBD2. In germline, CDR1 is SGHRS, CDR2 YFSETQ. With V trimmed by 3 bases and J by 7 bases, 12 bases remained unmatched. The CDR3 runs 16 residues. DNA for the CDR3: TGCGCCAGCAGCTCCCAGCGGGAGGGCCGTTTAGGGACCCAGTACTTC. Amino acid sequence: CASSSQREGRLGTQYF.

The chain employs TRBV5-1 and TRBJ2-7, with TRBD1 identical over 10 bases. The CDR3 runs to 15 residues. Trimming at V came to 6 bases and at J to 3 bases, leaving 9 bases not matched to a gene. Germline CDR1 SGHRS, CDR2 YFSETQ. DNA for the CDR3: TGCGCCAGCAATAATGGGACAGGGGCGCTCTACGAGCAGTACTTC. Its protein product is CASNNGTGALYEQYF.

This clone was recorded many times. The J gene is TRBJ2-1, the V gene TRBV4-1; 13 positions match TRBD2. Trimming cost V 0 bases and J 5 bases; bases outside gene matches: 1. The CDR3 is made up of 16 amino acids. Per germline, CDR1 MGHRA and CDR2 YSYEKL. CDR3 sequence (DNA): TGCGCCAGCAGCCAAGAGACTAGCGGGAGGCACAATGAGCAGTTCTTC. Its translation: CASSQETSGRHNEQFF.

The chain joins TRBV7-3 to TRBJ1-1; TRBD1 matches 10 bases. The germline V gene encodes CDR1 SGHTA and CDR2 FQGTGA. Trimming cost V 1 base and J 9 bases; bases outside gene matches: 5. CDR3 length: 14 residues. The CDR3 loop reads CASSLKDRGTQAFF. DNA of the CDR3: TGTGCCAGCAGCTTAAAGGACAGGGGGACGCAAGCTTTCTTT.

The gene calls are TRBV6-6 and TRBJ2-2, with 7 bases identical to TRBD1. The trim removed 0 bases at V and 3 bases at J, leaving 4 bases unmatched. Germline CDR1 reads MNHNY; CDR2 reads SVGAGI (reference sequence). CDR3 length: 16 amino acids. CDR3: CASSYSTQGDTGELFF. As DNA, the CDR3 is TGTGCCAGCAGTTACTCGACGCAGGGGGACACCGGGGAGCTGTTTTTT.

The chain recombines TRBV19 with TRBJ1-1; D might be TRBD1 (6 bases). CDR1 and CDR2 (germline): LNHDA, SQIVND (reference sequence). The CDR3 length is 14 residues. V gave up 2 bases and J gave up 5 bases, with 12 bases separating them. The CDR3 region has the DNA TGTGCCAGTAGTATAAAACTCAGGGGAACTGAAGCTTTCTTT. Translated: CASSIKLRGTEAFF.

In nucleotides, the CDR3 is TGTGCCAGCAGCCAAGGAAACAGGGACAGAATAAAGCCCGCCTACGAGCAGTACTTC. Its protein is CASSQGNRDRIKPAYEQYF. The J gene is TRBJ2-7, the V gene TRBV3-1 (or the pseudogene TRBV3-2), with 7 bases matching TRBD1. V was clipped by 1 base and J by 2 bases; unmatched bases: 17. The germline V gene has CDR1 LGHDT and CDR2 YNNKEL (reference sequence). The CDR3 totals 19 residues.

The V call is TRBV28, the J call TRBJ1-2; D uncertain. The CDR3 is 11 residues long. V was cut by 6 bases and J by 4 bases, with 6 bases left in between. Germline V lookup: CDR1 MDHEN, CDR2 SYDVKM. The CDR3 region has the DNA TGTGCCAGCAGCCAGGTCTATGGCTACACCTTC. Protein product: CASSQVYGYTF.

The V gene is TRBV27, the J gene TRBJ2-3; 9 nucleotides line up with TRBD2. This CDR3 comprises 15 residues. Germline V CDR1 and CDR2: MNHEY, SMNVEV (reference sequence). V lost 5 bases and J lost 4; bases outside the gene matches: 7. CDR3: CASSIAGATPDTQYF. CDR3 nucleotides: TGTGCCAGCAGTATAGCGGGAGCCACCCCAGATACGCAGTATTTT.

V usage is TRBV2 and J usage is TRBJ2-1; 12 bases fit TRBD2. V was pared by 0 bases and J by 0 bases, with 3 bases of the junction left unmatched. From germline, CDR1 is SNHLY and CDR2 FYNNEI. The CDR3 has 18 residues. CDR3: CASSEAGLAGSSYNEQFF. In DNA form, the CDR3 reads TGTGCCAGCAGTGAAGCAGGACTAGCGGGAAGCTCCTACAATGAGCAGTTCTTC.

The chain links TRBV5-4 to TRBJ1-3, with D uncertain. This CDR3 contains 15 residues. V dropped 2 bases and J dropped 1 base, with 10 bases sitting between them. Germline V gives CDR1 SGHNT, CDR2 YYREEE (reference sequence). CDR3 sequence reads: CASSFPTGSGNTIYF. The CDR3 DNA reads TGTGCCAGCAGCTTCCCAACCGGGTCTGGAAACACCATATATTTT.

The V and J genes are TRBV18 and TRBJ1-4; D is unresolved. V lost 6 bases and J 2 bases, leaving 7 bases between the germline ends. The CDR3 contains 13 residues. Germline V gene data show CDR1 as KGHSH and CDR2 as LQKENI. In DNA, the CDR3 is TGTGCCAGCTCCTCCGAGACTAATGAAAAACTGTTTTTT. As protein: CASSSETNEKLFF.

The chain is built from TRBV27 and TRBJ1-2; 8 nucleotides match TRBD1. V was clipped by 2 bases and J by 7 bases; unmatched bases: 6. The CDR3 contains 14 residues. CDR1 is MNHEY and CDR2 is SMNVEV in the germline V gene (reference sequence). The CDR3 region has the DNA TGTGCCAGCAGTTTAGACAGGGGCGGCGGTGGCTACACCTTC. Protein product: CASSLDRGGGGYTF.

The gene calls are TRBV19 and TRBJ2-6; no clear D. V lost 5 bases and J 1 base, leaving 6 bases between the germline ends. Germline CDR1 reads LNHDA; CDR2 reads SQIVND (reference sequence). There are 14 residues in the CDR3. The CDR3 sequence: CASSPISGANVLTF. CDR3 coding DNA: TGTGCCAGTAGTCCCATTTCTGGGGCCAACGTCCTGACTTTC. Filled out from reference TRBV19 and TRBJ2-6, the complete variable domain reads DGGITQSPKYLFRKEGQNVTLSCEQNLNHDAMYWYRQDPGQGLRLIYYSQIVNDFQKGDIAEGYSVSREKKESFPLTVTSAQKNPTAFYLCASSPISGANVLTFGAGSRLTVL.

V is TRBV11-3 and J is TRBJ2-5; 9 nucleotides agree with TRBD2. J was trimmed by 1 base and V by 5 bases; bases with no gene match: 5. The CDR3 has 15 residues. Germline values: CDR1 SGHNT, CDR2 YENEEA. This CDR3 is CASSKGTSRQETQYF. In DNA, the CDR3 is TGTGCCAGCAGCAAAGGGACTAGCCGCCAAGAGACCCAGTACTTC.

In this sample, this clone turned up once. V and J are TRBV7-9 and TRBJ2-7; D is possibly TRBD2 (5 bases). Germline CDR1 is SEHNR and CDR2 is FQNEAQ (reference sequence). The CDR3 sequence is 17 residues long. Deletions cut 2 bases from V and 3 bases from J, with 20 bases between. CDR3 sequence (DNA): TGTGCCAGCAGCTTAAGAGGGTCGGATGAGTCCTTCTACGAGCAGTACTTC. It translates to CASSLRGSDESFYEQYF.

This chain uses TRBV3-1 (or the pseudogene TRBV3-2) with TRBJ2-7; 8 positions agree with TRBD1. The CDR3 is 17 residues long. Germline values: CDR1 LGHDT, CDR2 YNNKEL (reference sequence). Unmatched junction bases numbered 13, after V lost 4 bases and J lost 2 bases. CDR3 DNA sequence: TGTGCCAGCAGCCCAGGGGGCGCGTTAAGCGGAGCCTACGAGCAGTACTTC. It specifies CASSPGGALSGAYEQYF.

This clone was detected once. The genes are TRBV7-2 and TRBJ2-5; tentative D call: TRBD1 (6 bases). With 3 bases removed from V and 1 base from J, the gap between germline ends came to 12 bases. From germline, CDR1 is SGHTA and CDR2 FQGNSA. This CDR3 spans 15 amino acids. This CDR3 reads CASSFIGGSQETQYF. The CDR3 region has the DNA TGTGCCAGCAGCTTTATAGGGGGATCCCAAGAGACCCAGTACTTC.